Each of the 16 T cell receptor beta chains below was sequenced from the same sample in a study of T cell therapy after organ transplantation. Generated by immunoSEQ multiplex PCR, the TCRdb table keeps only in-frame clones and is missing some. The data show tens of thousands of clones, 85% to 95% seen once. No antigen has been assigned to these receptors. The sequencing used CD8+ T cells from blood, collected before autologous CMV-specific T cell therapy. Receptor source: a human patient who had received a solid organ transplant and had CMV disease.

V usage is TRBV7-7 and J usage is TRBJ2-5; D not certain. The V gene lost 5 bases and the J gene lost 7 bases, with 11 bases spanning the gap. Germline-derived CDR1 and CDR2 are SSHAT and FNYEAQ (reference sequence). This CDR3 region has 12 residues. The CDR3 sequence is CASSPVVRTQYF. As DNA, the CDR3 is TGTGCCAGCAGCCCGGTTGTCCGGACCCAGTACTTC.

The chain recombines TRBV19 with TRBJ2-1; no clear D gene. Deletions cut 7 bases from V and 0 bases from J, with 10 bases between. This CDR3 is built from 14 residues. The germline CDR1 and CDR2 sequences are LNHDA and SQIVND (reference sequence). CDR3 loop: CASTSKSSYNEQFF. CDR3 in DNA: TGTGCCAGTACCAGCAAGAGCTCCTACAATGAGCAGTTCTTC. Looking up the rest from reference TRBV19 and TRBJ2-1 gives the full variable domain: DGGITQSPKYLFRKEGQNVTLSCEQNLNHDAMYWYRQDPGQGLRLIYYSQIVNDFQKGDIAEGYSVSREKKESFPLTVTSAQKNPTAFYLCASTSKSSYNEQFFGPGTRLTVL.

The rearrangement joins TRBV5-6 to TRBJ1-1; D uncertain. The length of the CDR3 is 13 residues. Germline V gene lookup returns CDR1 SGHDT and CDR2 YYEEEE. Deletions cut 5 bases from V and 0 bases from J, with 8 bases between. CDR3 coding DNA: TGTGCCAGCAGGGACCACATGAACACTGAAGCTTTCTTT. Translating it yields CASRDHMNTEAFF. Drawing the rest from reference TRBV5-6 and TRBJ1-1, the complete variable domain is DAGVTQSPTHLIKTRGQQVTLRCSPKSGHDTVSWYQQALGQGPQFIFQYYEEEERQRGNFPDRFSGHQFPNYSSELNVNALLLGDSALYLCASRDHMNTEAFFGQGTRLTVV.

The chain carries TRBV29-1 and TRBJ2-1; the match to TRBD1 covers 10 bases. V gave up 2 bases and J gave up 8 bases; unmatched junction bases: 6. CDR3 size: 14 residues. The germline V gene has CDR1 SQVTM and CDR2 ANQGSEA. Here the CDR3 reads CSVERTGGYDEQFF. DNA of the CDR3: TGCAGCGTTGAAAGGACAGGGGGATATGATGAGCAGTTCTTC.

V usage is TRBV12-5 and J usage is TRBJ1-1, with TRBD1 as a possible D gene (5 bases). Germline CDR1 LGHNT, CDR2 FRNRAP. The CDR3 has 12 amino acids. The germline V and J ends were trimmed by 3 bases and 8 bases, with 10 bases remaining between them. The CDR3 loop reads CASGFGTPEAFF. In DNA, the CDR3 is TGTGCTAGTGGTTTTGGGACGCCAGAAGCTTTCTTT.

The CDR3 DNA is TGTGCCAGCAGCTTAGACAGGGCGAACGAGCAGTACTTC. Translation: CASSLDRANEQYF. V usage is TRBV7-9 and J usage is TRBJ2-7; D perhaps matches TRBD1 (6 bases). This CDR3 comprises 13 residues. The V gene's germline CDR1 is SEHNR and CDR2 FQNEAQ (reference sequence). V shed 1 base and J shed 5 bases, with 9 bases lying between them.

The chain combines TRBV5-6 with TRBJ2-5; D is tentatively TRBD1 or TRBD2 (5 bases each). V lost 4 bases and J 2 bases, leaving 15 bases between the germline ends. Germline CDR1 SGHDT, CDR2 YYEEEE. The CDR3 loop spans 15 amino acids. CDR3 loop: CASSGGWTPQETQYF. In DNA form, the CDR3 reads TGTGCCAGCAGCGGAGGATGGACACCTCAAGAGACCCAGTACTTC. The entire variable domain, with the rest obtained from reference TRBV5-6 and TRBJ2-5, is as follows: DAGVTQSPTHLIKTRGQQVTLRCSPKSGHDTVSWYQQALGQGPQFIFQYYEEEERQRGNFPDRFSGHQFPNYSSELNVNALLLGDSALYLCASSGGWTPQETQYFGPGTRLLVL.

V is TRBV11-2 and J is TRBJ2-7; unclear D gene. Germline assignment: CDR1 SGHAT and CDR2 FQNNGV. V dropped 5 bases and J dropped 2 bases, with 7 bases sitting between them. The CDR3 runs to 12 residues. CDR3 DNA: TGTGCCAGCAGCCTCCCTACCTACGAGCAGTACTTC. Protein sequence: CASSLPTYEQYF.

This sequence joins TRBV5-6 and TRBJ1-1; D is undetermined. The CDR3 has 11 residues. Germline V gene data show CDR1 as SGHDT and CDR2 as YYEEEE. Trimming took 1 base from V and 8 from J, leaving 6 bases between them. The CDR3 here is CASSLTTEAFF. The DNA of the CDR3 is TGTGCCAGCAGCTTGACTACAGAAGCTTTCTTT. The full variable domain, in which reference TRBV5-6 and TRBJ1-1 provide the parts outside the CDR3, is DAGVTQSPTHLIKTRGQQVTLRCSPKSGHDTVSWYQQALGQGPQFIFQYYEEEERQRGNFPDRFSGHQFPNYSSELNVNALLLGDSALYLCASSLTTEAFFGQGTRLTVV.

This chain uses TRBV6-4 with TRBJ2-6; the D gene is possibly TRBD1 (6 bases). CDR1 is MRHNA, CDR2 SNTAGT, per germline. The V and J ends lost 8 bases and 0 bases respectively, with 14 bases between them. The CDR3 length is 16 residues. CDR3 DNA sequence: TGTGCCAGCGGACGGACAGCAGCCTCTGGGGCCAACGTCCTGACTTTC. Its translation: CASGRTAASGANVLTF.

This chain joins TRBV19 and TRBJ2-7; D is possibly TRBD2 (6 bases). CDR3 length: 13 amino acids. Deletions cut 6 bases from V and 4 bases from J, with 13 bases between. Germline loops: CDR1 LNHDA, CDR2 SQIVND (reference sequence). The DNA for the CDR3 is TGTGCCAGTAGGAAGGGAGGCACGTACGAGCAGTACTTC. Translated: CASRKGGTYEQYF.

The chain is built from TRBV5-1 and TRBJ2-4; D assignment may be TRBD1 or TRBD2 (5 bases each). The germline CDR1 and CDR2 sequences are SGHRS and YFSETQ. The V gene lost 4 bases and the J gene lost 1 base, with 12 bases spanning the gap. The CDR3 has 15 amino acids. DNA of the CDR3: TGCGCCAGCAGCCCCCTTTGGGGGGCCAAAAACATTCAGTACTTC. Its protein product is CASSPLWGAKNIQYF. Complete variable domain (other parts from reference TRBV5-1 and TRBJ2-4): KAGVTQTPRYLIKTRGQQVTLSCSPISGHRSVSWYQQTPGQGLQFLFEYFSETQRNKGNFPGRFSGRQFSNSRSEMNVSTLELGDSALYLCASSPLWGAKNIQYFGAGTRLSVL.

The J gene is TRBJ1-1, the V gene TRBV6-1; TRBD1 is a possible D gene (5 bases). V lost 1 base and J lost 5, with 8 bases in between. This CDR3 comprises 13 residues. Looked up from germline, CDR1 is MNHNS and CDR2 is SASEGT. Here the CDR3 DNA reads TGTGCCAGCAGTGAAGGGGGCATGACTGAAGCTTTCTTT. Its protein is CASSEGGMTEAFF.

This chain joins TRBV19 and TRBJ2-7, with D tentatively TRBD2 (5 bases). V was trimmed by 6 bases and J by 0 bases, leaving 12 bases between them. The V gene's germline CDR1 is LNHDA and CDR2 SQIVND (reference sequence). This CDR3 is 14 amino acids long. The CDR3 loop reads CASSIGENSYEQYF. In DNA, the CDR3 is TGTGCCAGTAGCATCGGGGAGAACTCCTACGAGCAGTACTTC.

In DNA form, the CDR3 reads TGCAGCGTTCAAATTTCGGCAGCGGGAGTCACCGGGGAGCTGTTTTTT. The encoded protein is CSVQISAAGVTGELFF. V gene TRBV29-1 combines with J gene TRBJ2-2, with 8 bases matching TRBD2. The ends lost 5 bases at V and 4 bases at J; junction bases unmatched: 12. CDR1 and CDR2 (germline): SQVTM, ANQGSEA. The CDR3 totals 16 residues.

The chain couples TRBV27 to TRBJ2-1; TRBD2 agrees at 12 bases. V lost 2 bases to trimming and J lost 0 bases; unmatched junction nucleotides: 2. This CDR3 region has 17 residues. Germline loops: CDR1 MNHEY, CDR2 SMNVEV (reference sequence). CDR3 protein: CASSLLAGGPSYNEQFF. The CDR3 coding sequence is TGTGCCAGCAGTTTACTAGCGGGAGGGCCCTCCTACAATGAGCAGTTCTTC.